The clone carrying this T cell receptor (beta chain) appeared a few times. The antigen remains undetermined. The trim removed 2 bases at V and 6 bases at J, leaving 7 bases unmatched. The CDR3 spans 15 residues. Germline lookup yields CDR1 MNHNS and CDR2 SASEGT. These data belong to a study of cytomegalovirus exposure and HLA in healthy donors. Points from the study as a whole: Presence/absence comparisons presumed near-even sequencing depth among donors. Reports indicated that the classifier achieved high specificity and sensitivity in diagnosing cytomegalovirus status.

With 60 Vbeta and 13 Jbeta primers, the PCR was carried out. The assay was immunoSEQ multiplex PCR, and TCRdb's table has in-frame clones only and misses some. The sample lists around 210,000 clones, roughly 81% occurring once. V usage is TRBV6-1 and J usage is TRBJ1-5, with TRBD1 identical over 7 bases. The TCR originated in a girl aged 2 to 10 in good health and CMV-seronegative. The sample was PBMCs. This CDR3 reads CASSESTGEVQPQHF. The CDR3 DNA is TGTGCCAGCAGTGAATCAACAGGGGAAGTTCAGCCCCAGCATTTT.